Listed below are T cell receptor beta chains from one sample, sequenced in a study of CXCR3-negative and CXCR3-positive naive CD8 T cells. TCRdb re-called the 5' RACE reads; one entry per CDR3 protein, DNA not given. The sample has about 84,000 distinct CDR3 sequences. Sequencing used naive CXCR3+ CD8+ T cells from blood. These receptor sequences come from a human donor in good health. Some clones in this sample may be carry-over from other donors' samples. Each CDR3 is given with its conserved first and last residue.

TRBV12-3/TRBV12-4	TRBJ2-2	CASSSSPAWAGGWTGELFF
TRBV6-5	TRBJ1-5	CASSWLQNQPQHF
TRBV18	TRBJ2-7	CASSPPGGPLHEQYF
TRBV5-1	TRBJ2-7	CASSSAGDSSEQYF
TRBV27	TRBJ2-7	CASSLLAPFGQDEQYF
TRBV29-1	TRBJ2-2	CSVVGGGGELFF
TRBV12-3/TRBV12-4	TRBJ2-7	CELAGGSYEQYF
TRBV27	TRBJ1-2	CASSLGILYGYTF
TRBV7-3	TRBJ2-1	CASSPRPGSTTYNEQFF
TRBV30	TRBJ2-7	CAWSSGTGIHEQYF
TRBV6-5	TRBJ2-2	CASSPGLAGTNTGELFF
TRBV27	TRBJ1-2	CASSPTFGTGYGYTF
TRBV14	TRBJ2-7	CASSRETGSLEQYF
TRBV6-5	TRBJ2-7	CASTPLRDGLYEQYF
TRBV29-1	TRBJ1-1	CSVGEGAEAFF
TRBV7-9	TRBJ1-1	CASSFDSNTEAFF
TRBV20-1	TRBJ2-7	CSAGTVYEQYF
TRBV15	TRBJ2-5	CATSKSGTGGLETQYF
TRBV7-9	TRBJ1-2	CASSSDSNYGYTF
TRBV7-2	TRBJ1-2	CASSLPNFWDYGYTF
TRBV7-9	TRBJ1-2	CASSLGGNGYTF
TRBV5-5	TRBJ2-7	CASSLEPLDYYEQYF
TRBV30	TRBJ1-2	CAWSVSWTDNYGYTF
TRBV7-2	TRBJ2-1	CASSLARLAGGYYNEQFF
TRBV29-1	TRBJ2-1	CSVGGQFEQFF
TRBV29-1	TRBJ2-1	CSVGKGSGSSYNEQFF
TRBV6-6	TRBJ2-5	CASSHRRDRQETQYF
TRBV4-3	TRBJ2-7	CASSPDLAFSYEQYF
TRBV5-6	TRBJ2-1	CASSLGQAAYNEQFF
TRBV29-1	TRBJ2-1	CSVDGVSNEQFF
TRBV28	TRBJ2-7	CASSGPRDRGHEQYF
TRBV12-3/TRBV12-4	TRBJ1-2	CASSVGQGANGYTF
TRBV5-1	TRBJ2-2	CASNPLGATGTGELFF
TRBV28	TRBJ2-7	CASSLIGAEQYF
TRBV4-1	TRBJ2-2	CASSQDPLAGEIGELFF
TRBV4-1	TRBJ2-5	CASSQSWPTPYQETQYF
TRBV2	TRBJ1-1	CASSEAPIGRPEAFF
TRBV5-1	TRBJ2-3	CASSLAEVGQGSTDTQYF
TRBV4-1	TRBJ2-1	CASSETTGLADGNEQFF
TRBV27	TRBJ1-5	CASSSDMGPEEPQHF
TRBV20-1	TRBJ2-3	CSAPGTSGRSADTQYF
TRBV11-2	TRBJ2-5	CASSLAGGPSGETQYF